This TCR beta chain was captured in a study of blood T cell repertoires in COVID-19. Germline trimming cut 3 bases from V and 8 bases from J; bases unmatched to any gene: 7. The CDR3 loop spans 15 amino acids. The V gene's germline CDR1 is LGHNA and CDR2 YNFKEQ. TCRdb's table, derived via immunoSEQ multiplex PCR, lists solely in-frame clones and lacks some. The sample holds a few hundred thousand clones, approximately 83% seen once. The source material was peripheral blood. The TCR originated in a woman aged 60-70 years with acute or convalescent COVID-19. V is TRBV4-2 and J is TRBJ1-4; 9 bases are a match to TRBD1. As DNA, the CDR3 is TGTGCCAGCAGCCAGGACAGGGGATATGAGGAAAAACTGTTTTTT. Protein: CASSQDRGYEEKLFF.